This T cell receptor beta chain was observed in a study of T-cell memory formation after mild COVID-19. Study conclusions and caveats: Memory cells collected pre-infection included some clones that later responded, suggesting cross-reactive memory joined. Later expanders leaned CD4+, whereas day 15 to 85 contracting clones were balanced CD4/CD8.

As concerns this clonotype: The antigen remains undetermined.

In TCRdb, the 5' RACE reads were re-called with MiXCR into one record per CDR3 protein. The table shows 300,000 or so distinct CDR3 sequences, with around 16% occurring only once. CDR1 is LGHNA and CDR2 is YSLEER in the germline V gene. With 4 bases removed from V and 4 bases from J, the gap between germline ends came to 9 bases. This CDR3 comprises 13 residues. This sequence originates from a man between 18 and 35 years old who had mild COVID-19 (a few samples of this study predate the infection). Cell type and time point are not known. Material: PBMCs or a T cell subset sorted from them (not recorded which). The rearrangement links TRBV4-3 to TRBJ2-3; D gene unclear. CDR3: CASSPSTSDTQYF. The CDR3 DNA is TGCGCCAGCAGCCCGTCAACCTCAGATACGCAGTATTTT.